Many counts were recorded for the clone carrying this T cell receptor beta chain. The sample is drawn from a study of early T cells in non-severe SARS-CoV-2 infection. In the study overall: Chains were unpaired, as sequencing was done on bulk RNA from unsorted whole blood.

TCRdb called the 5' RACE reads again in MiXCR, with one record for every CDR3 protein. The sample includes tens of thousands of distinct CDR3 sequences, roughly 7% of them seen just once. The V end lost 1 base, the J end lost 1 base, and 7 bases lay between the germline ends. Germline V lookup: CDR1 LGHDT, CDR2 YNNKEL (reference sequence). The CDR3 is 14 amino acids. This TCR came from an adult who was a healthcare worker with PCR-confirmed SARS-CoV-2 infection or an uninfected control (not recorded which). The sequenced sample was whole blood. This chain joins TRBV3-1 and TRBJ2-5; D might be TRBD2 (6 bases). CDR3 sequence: CASSQVGGQETQYF. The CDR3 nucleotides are TGTGCCAGCAGCCAAGTCGGGGGCCAAGAGACCCAGTACTTC.